This T cell receptor beta chain was sequenced in a study of PD-1 blockade in mismatch repair-deficient tumors. The CDR3 totals 13 residues. CDR1 and CDR2 from the germline V gene are MGHRA and YSYEKL. V gave up 0 bases and J gave up 6 bases, with 5 bases separating them. Every patient had mismatch repair deficiency by PCR or immunohistochemistry. Clones were sequenced by immunoSEQ multiplex PCR, and TCRdb holds only the in-frame ones, with some missing. The sample has about 34,000 clones, 65% to 85% seen once; the top ten hold approximately 3.6%. This material consisted of PBMCs, taken 6 to 7 weeks after starting pembrolizumab. The TCR comes from an adult with mismatch repair-deficient cancer. This rearrangement joins TRBV4-1 to TRBJ2-2; D is undetermined. The CDR3 sequence is CASSQDLAGELFF. As DNA, the CDR3 is TGCGCCAGCAGCCAAGATCTAGCCGGGGAGCTGTTTTTT.